Sequencing of this T cell receptor (beta chain) was carried out in a study of blood T cell repertoires in COVID-19. Study as a whole: PBMCs, B-cell-depleted T cells, or T cells provided the cDNA or gDNA that made up the material.

The CDR3 is 14 residues long. Germline lookup yields CDR1 SGHTA and CDR2 FQGNSA. After removal of 4 bases from V and 2 bases from J, the junction contained 3 bases not matched to a gene. Under the authors' procedure: Reference gene primer amplification gave nucleated cell count estimates. Sequencing used immunoSEQ multiplex PCR; TCRdb keeps in-frame clones, though not all of them. The D gene and trimming were derived from the DNA, and the V and J assignments and clone size from that table. The sample yields fewer than 300,000 clones, roughly 80% seen once. This TCR derives from a woman between 65 and 79 years old with active or convalescent COVID-19. The chain uses TRBV7-2 and TRBJ1-1, with 8 bases fitting TRBD1. Sequenced: peripheral blood. CDR3 in amino acids: CASSWGQANTEAFF. The CDR3 coding sequence is TGTGCCAGCAGCTGGGGACAGGCTAACACTGAAGCTTTCTTT.